This T cell receptor (beta chain) derives from a study of spatial heterogeneity in lung cancer. In the study overall: There were consistently more beta-chain sequences detected than alpha-chain sequences.

TCRdb analysed the 5' RACE reads with MiXCR anew, one entry per CDR3 protein. The sample contains 2,000 to 2,500 distinct CDR3 sequences, 6% to 9% of which appear only once. V trimming: 6 bases; J trimming: 2 bases; junction bases outside the gene matches: 6. This CDR3 is built from 15 residues. Germline values: CDR1 SNHLY, CDR2 FYNNEI. Time point here: sample taken at primary tumor resection. Patients with untreated early-stage non-small cell lung cancer, numbering 72, were the donors. Sequencing used normal lung tissue next to the tumor, obtained at surgery. V is TRBV2 and J is TRBJ2-5; 10 bases agree with TRBD1. The sequence was obtained from a female donor with early-stage non-small cell lung cancer. The CDR3 protein is CASSPGTGVQETQYF. CDR3 in DNA: TGTGCCAGCAGCCCCGGGACAGGGGTACAAGAGACCCAGTACTTC.